These 18 T cell receptor beta chains were all obtained from the same sample, sequenced in a study of tumor-infiltrating lymphocytes in oesophageal squamous cell carcinoma. TCRdb reanalysed the PCR reads using MiXCR and keeps one entry per CDR3 protein. The sample lists about 12,000 distinct CDR3 sequences; 50% to 60% were seen once. Specimen: esophageal tumor tissue. These receptors were collected from a female donor with esophageal squamous cell carcinoma.

The rearrangement joins TRBV7-8 to TRBJ1-2, with D tentatively TRBD1 (5 bases). The germline CDR1 and CDR2 sequences are SGHVS and FQNEAQ. Trimming left V 3 bases short and J 7 bases short, with 15 bases between. The CDR3 has 14 residues. The CDR3 DNA is TGTGCCAGCAGCTTGCCAGGGTTCAGCGGTGGCTACACCTTC. This codes for CASSLPGFSGGYTF.

This clonotype is labeled large. The gene calls are TRBV11-2 and TRBJ2-7, with TRBD1 matching over 9 bases. The CDR3 covers 14 residues. CDR1 and CDR2 from the germline V gene are SGHAT and FQNNGV. Trimming at V came to 4 bases and at J to 3 bases, leaving 4 bases not matched to a gene. The CDR3 DNA reads as TGTGCCAGCAGCTCCGGACAGGGGCACTACGAGCAGTACTTC. This codes for CASSSGQGHYEQYF. Variable domain in full (rest from reference TRBV11-2 and TRBJ2-7): EAGVAQSPRYKIIEKRQSVAFWCNPISGHATLYWYQQILGQGPKLLIQFQNNGVVDDSQLPKDRFSAERLKGVDSTLKIQPAKLEDSAVYLCASSSGQGHYEQYFGPGTRLTVT.

This clonotype occurred once. V gene TRBV7-4 combines with J gene TRBJ2-5; D remains ambiguous. The assigned J gene may be wrong: the sequence end matches TRBJ2-7 better. Germline assignment: CDR1 SGHVT and CDR2 SQSDAQ. This CDR3 spans 15 amino acids. The CDR3 DNA reads as TGTGCCAGCAGCTTAGGTTCGGGCTGGGTTGTCGAGCAGTACTTC. This sequence encodes CASSLGSGWVVEQYF.

This clonotype was found many times. The chain is built from TRBV28 and TRBJ2-1, with a weak D call TRBD1 (5 bases). CDR1 and CDR2 from the germline V gene are MDHEN and SYDVKM. Trimming shortened V by 6 bases and J by 9 bases, and 21 bases separated the two germline ends. The CDR3 is made up of 15 amino acids. The CDR3 nucleotides read TGTGCCAGCAGGGGGCGCTCGGCTGGTGAACGTGAGCAGTTCTTC. This encodes CASRGRSAGEREQFF.

V and J are TRBV6-6 and TRBJ1-1; tentative D call: TRBD1 (6 bases). Judging by the DNA end, TRBJ2-2 fits better; the J call may be wrong. CDR3 length: 16 residues. Germline values: CDR1 MNHNY, CDR2 SVGAGI (reference sequence). DNA of the CDR3: TGTGCCAGCAGTTACTCATCCGAGGGGGACACCGGGGAGCTGTTTTTT. It is translated as CASSYSSEGDTGELFF.

The chain is built from TRBV7-9 and TRBJ2-3; the D is unclear. Judging by the DNA end, TRBJ2-1 fits better; the J call may be wrong. The germline V gene encodes CDR1 SEHNR and CDR2 FQNEAQ (reference sequence). This CDR3 is built from 17 residues. The chain's CDR3 is CASSLGPNSAVNDEQFF. CDR3 bases: TGTGCCAGCAGCTTAGGCCCAAACAGTGCGGTGAACGATGAGCAGTTCTTC.

This chain joins TRBV7-3 and TRBJ2-5, with 9 bases matching TRBD2. The assigned J gene may be wrong: the sequence end matches TRBJ2-1 better. The CDR3 totals 15 residues. Germline lookup yields CDR1 SGHTA and CDR2 FQGTGA. The DNA of the CDR3 is TGTGCCAGCAGTCTCAGCGGGGGGCTAGGGAATGAGCAGTTCTTC. It specifies CASSLSGGLGNEQFF.

The genes are TRBV7-3 and TRBJ2-3; 12 bases map to TRBD2. Germline V lookup: CDR1 SGHTA, CDR2 FQGTGA. This CDR3 region has 15 residues. Unmatched junction bases numbered 7, after V lost 6 bases and J lost 6 bases. The CDR3 here is CASSSSGGAWDTQYF. CDR3 in DNA: TGTGCCAGCAGTTCTAGCGGGGGGGCATGGGATACGCAGTATTTT.

The chain carries TRBV10-3 and TRBJ2-7; 9 nucleotides align to TRBD1. Germline V lookup: CDR1 ENHRY, CDR2 SYGVKD. This CDR3 is built from 17 residues. With 0 bases clipped from V and 1 base from J, the junction kept 7 bases outside the gene matches. The CDR3 DNA reads TGTGCCATCAGTGAGTCAAGGACAGGGGCGCGTTCCTACGAGCAGTACTTC. Translated: CAISESRTGARSYEQYF.

This clonotype has just one count. The rearrangement uses TRBV7-3 and TRBJ2-1; D uncertain. CDR3 length: 13 residues. CDR1 and CDR2 (germline): SGHTA, FQGTGA. V lost 0 bases and J lost 5, with 5 bases in between. The CDR3 sequence is CASSLTADNEQFF. In DNA form, the CDR3 reads TGTGCCAGCAGCTTAACGGCAGACAATGAGCAGTTCTTC.

This clonotype occurred many times. One end of the junction does not line up with germline, which may come from a read error. The chain joins TRBV20-1 to TRBJ1-2, with 7 bases matching TRBD1. CDR1 is DFQATT and CDR2 is SNEGSKA in the germline V gene (reference sequence). The CDR3 runs 12 residues. The CDR3 region is CSARKGTVGCLF. The CDR3 DNA is TGCAGTGCTAGAAAGGGGACAGTGGGATGTCTATTC.

This clonotype was observed a few times. The chain links TRBV4-1 to TRBJ2-5; D ambiguous. CDR1 MGHRA and CDR2 YSYEKL come from the germline V gene. V lost 8 bases to trimming and J lost 1 base, with 8 bases between them. The CDR3 sequence is 12 residues long. This chain's CDR3 is CASQDRQETQYF. CDR3 nucleotides: TGCGCCAGCCAGGACCGCCAAGAGACCCAGTACTTC.

This clonotype has only a few counts. The chain couples TRBV7-2 to TRBJ2-4; no definite D call. The tail of the sequence fits TRBJ2-5 better, so the J call may be wrong. CDR1 is SGHTA, CDR2 FQGNSA, per germline. The CDR3 length is 14 residues. The CDR3 coding sequence is TGTGCCAGCAGCTTTGCGGCCAACCAAGAGACCCAGTACTTC. Amino acid sequence: CASSFAANQETQYF.

V usage is TRBV7-6 and J usage is TRBJ1-1; TRBD1 matches 11 bases. Unmatched junction bases numbered 9, after V lost 5 bases and J lost 1 base. This CDR3 spans 17 amino acids. Germline V gene sequence: CDR1 SGHVS, CDR2 FNYEAQ. CDR3 bases: TGTGCCAGCAGCAAGGGACAGGGGGGTGCACGGAACACTGAAGCTTTCTTT. This codes for CASSKGQGGARNTEAFF. The whole variable domain, filled in from reference TRBV7-6 and TRBJ1-1, reads GAGVSQSPRYKVTKRGQDVALRCDPISGHVSLYWYRQALGQGPEFLTYFNYEAQQDKSGLPNDRFSAERPEGSISTLTIQRTEQRDSAMYRCASSKGQGGARNTEAFFGQGTRLTVV.

This clonotype was counted a single time. The chain has TRBV7-4 and TRBJ1-1, with 9 bases that match TRBD1. Germline-derived CDR1 and CDR2 are SGHVT and SQSDAQ. CDR3 length equals 14 residues. With 5 bases clipped from V and 1 base from J, the junction kept 2 bases outside the gene matches. CDR3 in amino acids: CASSQGQGNTEAFF. DNA for the CDR3: TGTGCCAGCAGCCAGGGACAGGGGAACACTGAAGCTTTCTTT.

The rearrangement links TRBV11-1 to TRBJ2-7; TRBD2 matches 9 bases. CDR1 and CDR2 (germline): SGHAT, FQDESV (reference sequence). CDR3 length: 17 amino acids. Trimming removed 4 bases from V and 7 bases from J; junction bases left unmatched: 17. The CDR3, as DNA: TGTGCCAGCAGCTCCTCATTAGCGGGAGATGCCTACAATGAGCAGTACTTC. Amino acid sequence: CASSSSLAGDAYNEQYF.

V usage is TRBV7-6 and J usage is TRBJ1-4; D might be TRBD1 (5 bases). The CDR3 has 14 amino acids. The V gene's germline CDR1 is SGHVS and CDR2 FNYEAQ. The V and J ends lost 1 base and 10 bases respectively, with 13 bases between them. CDR3 coding DNA: TGTGCCAGCAGCTTAGAAGTCACAGGTGGAAAACTGTTTTTT. Its translation is CASSLEVTGGKLFF.

This chain links TRBV20-1 with TRBJ1-1; no clear D gene. The tail of the sequence fits TRBJ1-3 better, so the J call may be wrong. The CDR3 consists of 14 residues. CDR1 is DFQATT and CDR2 is SNEGSKA in the germline V gene (reference sequence). The CDR3 sequence: CSARVQVGGNTIYF. CDR3 nucleotide sequence: TGCAGTGCTAGAGTCCAGGTCGGGGGAAACACCATATATTTT.